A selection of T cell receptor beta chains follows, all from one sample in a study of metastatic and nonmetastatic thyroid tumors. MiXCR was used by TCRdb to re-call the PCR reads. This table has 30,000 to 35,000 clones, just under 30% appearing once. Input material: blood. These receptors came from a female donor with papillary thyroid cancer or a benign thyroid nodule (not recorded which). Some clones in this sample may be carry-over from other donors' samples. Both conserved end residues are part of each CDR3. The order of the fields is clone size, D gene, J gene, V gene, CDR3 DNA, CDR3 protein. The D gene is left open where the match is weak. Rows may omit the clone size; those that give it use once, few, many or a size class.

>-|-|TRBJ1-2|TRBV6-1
TGTGCCAGCAGTGGCAGGGTTGATGGCTACACCTTC
CASSGRVDGYTF
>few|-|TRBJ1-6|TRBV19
TGTGCCAGTAGTATAGCTAATTCACCCCTCCACTTT
CASSIANSPLHF
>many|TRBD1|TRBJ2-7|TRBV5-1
TGCGCCAGCAGCTTAGGGGGCCTCGGGGAATCCTCGGGGTTTTACGAGCAGTACTTC
CASSLGGLGESSGFYEQYF
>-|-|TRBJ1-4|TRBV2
TGTGCCAGCAGCGCCCAGGCAGGGTTTAATGAAAAACTGTTTTTT
CASSAQAGFNEKLFF
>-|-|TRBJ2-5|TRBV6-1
TGTGCCAGCAGTTTGGTGGAAGAGACCCAGTACTTC
CASSLVEETQYF
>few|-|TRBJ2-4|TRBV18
TGTGCCAGCTCACCACCGGCGCGAAACATAGCCAAAAACATTCAGTACTTC
CASSPPARNIAKNIQYF
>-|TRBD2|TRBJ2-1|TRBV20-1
TGCAGTGCTAGAGCCCTAGCGGGAGTGTGGAATGAGCAGTTCTTC
CSARALAGVWNEQFF
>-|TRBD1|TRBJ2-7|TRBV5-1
TGCGCCAGCCGATACAGCCGGGACAGGGGATTCTACGAGCAGTACTTC
CASRYSRDRGFYEQYF
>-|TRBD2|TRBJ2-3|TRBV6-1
TGTGCCAGCAGTGAAACGGCGGGAGGGGCAGATACGCAGTATTTT
CASSETAGGADTQYF
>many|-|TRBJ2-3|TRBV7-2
TGTGCCAGCAGGATACAAAGGCGCACAGATACGCAGTATTTT
CASRIQRRTDTQYF
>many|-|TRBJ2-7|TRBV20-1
TGCAGTGCGGGGTCTAATGACTACGAGCAGTACTTC
CSAGSNDYEQYF
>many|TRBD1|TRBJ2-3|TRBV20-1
TGCAGTGCTAGGGGGACAGGACGCACAGATACGCAGTATTTT
CSARGTGRTDTQYF
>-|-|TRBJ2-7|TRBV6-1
TGTGCCAGCGGGGGGGGCTACTCCTACGAGCAGTACTTC
CASGGGYSYEQYF
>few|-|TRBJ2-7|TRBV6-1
TGTGCCAGCAGTGACAGGGGAGGACCGTACGAGCAGTACTTC
CASSDRGGPYEQYF
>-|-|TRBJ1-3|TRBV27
TGTGCCAGCAGTTTCGGCAGGCCTGGAAACACCATATATTTT
CASSFGRPGNTIYF
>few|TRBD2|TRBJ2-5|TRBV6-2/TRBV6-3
TGTGCCAGCAGCAGAACTAGCGGGGGACAAGAGACCCAGTACTTC
CASSRTSGGQETQYF
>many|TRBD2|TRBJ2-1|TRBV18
TGTGCCAGCTCACAGGGACTAGCGATCCATGAGCAGTTCTTC
CASSQGLAIHEQFF
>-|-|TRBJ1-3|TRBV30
TGTGCCTGGAGTTTCGCAGGTTCGAGTGGAAACACCATATATTTT
CAWSFAGSSGNTIYF
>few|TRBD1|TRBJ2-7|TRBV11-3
TGTGCCAGCACACGGACAGGGAGTACCTACGAGCAGTACTTC
CASTRTGSTYEQYF
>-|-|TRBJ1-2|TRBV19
TGTGCCAGTAGTCTAAGGGACTTACGGTCTGGCTACACCTTC
CASSLRDLRSGYTF
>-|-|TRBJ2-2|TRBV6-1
TGTGCCACTCGATTCGAGGGGCCCACCGGGGAGCTGTTTTTT
CATRFEGPTGELFF
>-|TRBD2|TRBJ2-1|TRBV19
TGTGCCAGCAGGCCGGGGGGGCCGGGGTACAAGGAGCAGTTCTTC
CASRPGGPGYKEQFF
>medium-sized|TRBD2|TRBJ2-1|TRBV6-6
TGTGCCAGCAGTTCAACCGGGACTACCTCCTACAATGAGCAGTTCTTC
CASSSTGTTSYNEQFF
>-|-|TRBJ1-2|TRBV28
TGTGCCAGCAGGGGAGTAGGGGGGGGGCCTGATGGCTACACCTTC
CASRGVGGGPDGYTF
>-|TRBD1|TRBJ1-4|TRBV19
TGTGCCACGACAAATACAGGGGGACGGGAAAAACTGTTTTTT
CATTNTGGREKLFF
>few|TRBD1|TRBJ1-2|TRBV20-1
TGCAGTGCTAGACCGGGACAGGGAGTGGATGGCTACACCTTC
CSARPGQGVDGYTF
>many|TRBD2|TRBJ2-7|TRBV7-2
TGTGCCAGCAGCTTAGCAGGACTAGCGGAGAGCTCCTACGAGCAGTACTTC
CASSLAGLAESSYEQYF
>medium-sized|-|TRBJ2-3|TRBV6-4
TGTGCCAGCAGTGACGGGAGCGGCACAGATACGCAGTATTTT
CASSDGSGTDTQYF
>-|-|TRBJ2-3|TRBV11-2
TGTGCCAGCAGCTTAGGTCAGGGTGAAGTAGATACGCAGTATTTT
CASSLGQGEVDTQYF
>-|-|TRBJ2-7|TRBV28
TGTGCCAGCAGTTCGAGGAGGTACGAGCAGTACTTC
CASSSRRYEQYF
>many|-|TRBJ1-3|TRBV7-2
TGTGCCAGCAGCTTGCAACAGGCCAGCTCTGGAAACACCATATATTTT
CASSLQQASSGNTIYF
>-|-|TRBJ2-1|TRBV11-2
TGTGCCAGCAGCTTACATAAGTTCAGCTCCTACAATGAGCAGTTCTTC
CASSLHKFSSYNEQFF
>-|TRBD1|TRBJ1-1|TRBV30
TGTGCCTGGAGTGTGGGGACAGGGAACACTGAAGCTTTCTTT
CAWSVGTGNTEAFF
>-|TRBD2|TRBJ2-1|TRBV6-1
TGTGCCAGCAGAAAAGCCGGGACTAGCGACTACAATGAGAAGTTCTTC
CASRKAGTSDYNEKFF
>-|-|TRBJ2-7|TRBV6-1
TGTGCCAGCAGTGAATTGGCCGACCAGGAGGCCTACGAGCAGTACTTC
CASSELADQEAYEQYF
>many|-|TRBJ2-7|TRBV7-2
TGTGCCAGCAGCTTATGGTTCTACGAGCAGTACTTC
CASSLWFYEQYF
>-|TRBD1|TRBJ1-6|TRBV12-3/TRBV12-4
TGTGCCAGCAGACGGGGACAGGGCGGGACACCCCTCCACTTT
CASRRGQGGTPLHF
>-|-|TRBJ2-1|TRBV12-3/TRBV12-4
TGTGCCAGCACCCGGTCCGGACCCTACAATGAGCAGTTCTTC
CASTRSGPYNEQFF
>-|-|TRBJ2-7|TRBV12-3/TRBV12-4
TGTGCCAGCAGTTTTGGGGGGCACGAGCAGTACTTC
CASSFGGHEQYF
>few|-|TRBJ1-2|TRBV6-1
TGTGCCAGCAGTGATATTTCAGGGAACTATGGCTACACCTTC
CASSDISGNYGYTF
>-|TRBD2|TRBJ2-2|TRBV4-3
TGCGCCAGCAGCCAAGGACTAGCGGGAAGATCCGGGGAGCTGTTTTTT
CASSQGLAGRSGELFF
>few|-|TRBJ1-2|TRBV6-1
TGTGCCAGCAGTGAAGAGGGGAGGGGAGGCTACACCTTC
CASSEEGRGGYTF
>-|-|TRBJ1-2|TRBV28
TGTGCCAGCAGGCCCGGGGGGACCATAGACTATGGCTACACCTTC
CASRPGGTIDYGYTF
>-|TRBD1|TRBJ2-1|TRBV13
TGTGCCAGCAGCTCCCGGGACAGGACCTACAATGAGCAGTTCTTC
CASSSRDRTYNEQFF
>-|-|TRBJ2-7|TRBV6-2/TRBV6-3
TGTGCCAGCAGTTACTCGACTATCTGGAGCTACGAGCAGTACTTC
CASSYSTIWSYEQYF